The 21 T cell receptor beta chains presented below share a single source sample, sequenced in a study of beta chain features in type 1 diabetes. Every isolated RNA sample was fully reverse transcribed, so sequencing captured expressed TCRB transcripts. The assay was immunoSEQ multiplex PCR, and TCRdb's table has in-frame clones only and misses some. The data hold some 44,000 clones, with 51% observed a single time. Sequences were obtained from Tregs from blood. The receptors here all came from a woman aged 18-30 years in good health.

In this sample, this clone turned up once. This chain connects TRBV7-2 to TRBJ1-5, with 10 nucleotides matching TRBD1. The V segment lost 5 bases and the J segment 7 bases; nucleotides outside the gene matches: 14. Germline V gives CDR1 SGHTA, CDR2 FQGNSA. The CDR3 contains 17 residues. The CDR3 nucleotides read TGTGCCAGCAGCCCAAAATCCTTAAGGACAGGGGGACAGCCCCAGCATTTT. This encodes CASSPKSLRTGGQPQHF.

The chain uses TRBV7-2 and TRBJ2-3, with D maybe TRBD1 (5 bases). The germline V gene encodes CDR1 SGHTA and CDR2 FQGNSA. Trimming took 0 bases from V and 2 from J, leaving 12 bases between them. The CDR3 runs to 16 residues. This chain's CDR3 is CASSLARWTNTDTQYF. CDR3 nucleotide sequence: TGTGCCAGCAGCTTAGCGCGTTGGACAAACACAGATACGCAGTATTTT.

This clone was seen only a few times. The rearrangement uses TRBV4-2 and TRBJ2-1; 9 nucleotides align to TRBD2. The CDR3 has 16 residues. After removal of 4 bases from V and 7 bases from J, the junction contained 11 bases not matched to a gene. CDR1 and CDR2 from the germline V gene are LGHNA and YNFKEQ. CDR3 nucleotide sequence: TGTGCCAGCAGCCTCCAAGCGGGAGGAAAAGAGAATGAGCAGTTCTTC. Encoded protein: CASSLQAGGKENEQFF.

The V gene is TRBV27, the J gene TRBJ2-7; possible D gene TRBD2, 5 bases. This CDR3 has 14 amino acids. Germline CDR1 MNHEY, CDR2 SMNVEV (reference sequence). V dropped 6 bases and J dropped 0 bases, with 12 bases sitting between them. CDR3 in DNA: TGTGCCAGCAGAATACTAGGGAGCTCCTACGAGCAGTACTTC. Amino acids: CASRILGSSYEQYF.

This rearrangement joins TRBV28 to TRBJ2-7, with TRBD2 matching over 11 bases. The CDR3 runs to 18 residues. With 5 bases clipped from V and 3 bases from J, the junction kept 15 bases outside the gene matches. Germline V gene lookup returns CDR1 MDHEN and CDR2 SYDVKM. The CDR3, as DNA: TGTGCCAGCAGTCCCGCCTCGTTAGCTGGGACTAGCGGCTACGAGCAGTACTTC. This gives the protein CASSPASLAGTSGYEQYF.

This clone was counted a few times. This chain uses TRBV7-3 with TRBJ2-5; tentatively, D is TRBD2 (5 bases). In germline, CDR1 is SGHTA, CDR2 FQGTGA. The CDR3 runs to 15 residues. V was pared by 4 bases and J by 6 bases, with 18 bases between. CDR3 region: CASSWRAAEGQTQYF. In DNA form, the CDR3 reads TGTGCCAGCAGCTGGCGGGCCGCCGAAGGACAGACCCAGTACTTC.

The chain is built from TRBV5-6 and TRBJ2-4; maybe TRBD1 (8 bases). V was cut by 4 bases and J by 3 bases, with 14 bases left in between. CDR3 size: 15 residues. The germline V gene encodes CDR1 SGHDT and CDR2 YYEEEE. DNA of the CDR3: TGTGCCAGCAGCGTTACAGGGGGGGGCAAAAACATTCAGTACTTC. Translation: CASSVTGGGKNIQYF. The entire variable domain, with the rest obtained from reference TRBV5-6 and TRBJ2-4, is as follows: DAGVTQSPTHLIKTRGQQVTLRCSPKSGHDTVSWYQQALGQGPQFIFQYYEEEERQRGNFPDRFSGHQFPNYSSELNVNALLLGDSALYLCASSVTGGGKNIQYFGAGTRLSVL.

The V call is TRBV28, the J call TRBJ2-6; TRBD2 aligns across 14 bases. After removal of 6 bases from V and 2 bases from J, the junction contained 6 bases not matched to a gene. The length of the CDR3 is 18 residues. The germline CDR1 and CDR2 sequences are MDHEN and SYDVKM. CDR3 in amino acids: CASRPEGLAGAGANVLTF. The CDR3 DNA reads as TGTGCCAGCAGGCCCGAGGGACTAGCGGGAGCTGGGGCCAACGTCCTGACTTTC.

CDR3 coding DNA: TGTGCCAGCAGCGTAGCCGGACTAGCTCAAAACATTCAGTACTTC. It is translated as CASSVAGLAQNIQYF. The V gene is TRBV9, the J gene TRBJ2-4; 8 nucleotides line up with TRBD2. J was trimmed by 5 bases and V by 0 bases; bases with no gene match: 4. This CDR3 comprises 15 residues. Germline V gene lookup returns CDR1 SGDLS and CDR2 YYNGEE.

CDR3: CASRESTGNLYEQYF. CDR3 nucleotide sequence: TGTGCCAGCAGAGAATCGACGGGGAACCTCTACGAGCAGTACTTC. The chain is built from TRBV7-2 and TRBJ2-7; TRBD2 might be the D (5 bases). The CDR3 totals 15 residues. Between the trimmed V and J ends, which lost 6 bases and 3 bases, there was a span of 18 bases. The germline gives CDR1 SGHTA, CDR2 FQGNSA.

This clone turned up a few times. CDR3 sequence reads: CASSFSDRNTEAFF. The CDR3 DNA sequence: TGTGCCAGCAGCTTTTCCGACAGGAACACTGAAGCTTTCTTT. The V and J genes are TRBV13 and TRBJ1-1; maybe TRBD1 (5 bases). Trimming took 3 bases from V and 1 from J, leaving 9 bases between them. Germline V gene data show CDR1 as PRHDT and CDR2 as FYEKMQ (reference sequence). The CDR3 contains 14 residues.

This chain connects TRBV7-9 to TRBJ2-5, with TRBD1 identical over 9 bases. The CDR3 length is 16 residues. CDR1 is SEHNR, CDR2 FQNEAQ, per germline (reference sequence). Trimming removed 5 bases from V and 4 bases from J; junction bases left unmatched: 11. The CDR3 nucleotides are TGTGCCAGCAGCCCGAGAGGACAGGGGAGGGGAGAGACCCAGTACTTC. This sequence encodes CASSPRGQGRGETQYF.

A few counts support this clone. This chain uses TRBV11-1 with TRBJ2-2; possibly TRBD1 for D (6 bases). This CDR3 has 13 residues. Trimming took off 4 bases at V and 7 bases at J, with 10 bases between the two ends. The germline V gene encodes CDR1 SGHAT and CDR2 FQDESV (reference sequence). The CDR3 DNA sequence: TGTGCCAGCAGCTCCAGGGGTGGCGGGGAGCTGTTTTTT. Residues: CASSSRGGGELFF.

The sample holds a few counts of this clone. The gene calls are TRBV6-5 and TRBJ1-6, with 7 bases identical to TRBD1. Trimming took 4 bases from V and 10 from J; bases not matched to a gene: 10. CDR1 and CDR2 (germline): MNHEY, SVGAGI. The CDR3 totals 15 residues. CDR3 in DNA: TGTGCCAGCAGTTGGGCCCGACAGGGTAAATCACCCCTCCACTTT. Translation gives CASSWARQGKSPLHF.

V and J are TRBV5-1 and TRBJ2-1; possibly TRBD1 for D (5 bases). This CDR3 contains 15 residues. Germline lookup yields CDR1 SGHRS and CDR2 YFSETQ. V was cut by 4 bases and J by 4 bases, with 15 bases left in between. In DNA, the CDR3 is TGCGCCAGCAGCCTCAGATCGACAGAATACAATGAGCAGTTCTTC. It is translated as CASSLRSTEYNEQFF.

The CDR3 here is CASSPGDRGHSPLHF. The CDR3 DNA sequence: TGTGCCAGCTCACCAGGTGACAGGGGACACTCACCCCTCCACTTT. The chain carries TRBV18 and TRBJ1-6; 8 bases agree with TRBD1. Losses at the gene ends were 2 bases for V and 10 bases for J; bases not matched to a gene: 7. This CDR3 is built from 15 residues. The germline gives CDR1 KGHSH, CDR2 LQKENI.

The rearrangement joins TRBV4-3 to TRBJ2-3; 15 nucleotides line up with TRBD2. Looked up from germline, CDR1 is LGHNA and CDR2 is YSLEER. The CDR3 is 15 residues long. The ends lost 4 bases at V and 4 bases at J; junction bases unmatched: 0. The chain's CDR3 is CASSRTSGRADTQYF. CDR3 nucleotides: TGCGCCAGCAGCCGGACTAGCGGGAGGGCAGATACGCAGTATTTT.

The genes are TRBV10-3 and TRBJ1-1, with no clear D. Trimming stripped 1 base from V and 4 bases from J, with 13 bases between. Germline loops: CDR1 ENHRY, CDR2 SYGVKD. This CDR3 has 15 amino acids. CDR3 sequence (DNA): TGTGCCATCAGTGAGTGGGAGAGATCGTCCACTGAAGCTTTCTTT. This codes for CAISEWERSSTEAFF.

The chain links TRBV5-1 to TRBJ2-5; 11 bases align to TRBD2. Germline loops: CDR1 SGHRS, CDR2 YFSETQ. V shed 1 base, J shed 5 bases, and the junction held 4 bases outside the gene matches. The CDR3 contains 15 residues. CDR3 region: CASSLRPSGRETQYF. DNA for the CDR3: TGCGCCAGCAGCTTGCGTCCTAGCGGGAGGGAGACCCAGTACTTC.

The chain combines TRBV7-2 with TRBJ2-3; TRBD2 is a possible D gene (7 bases). V was trimmed by 1 base and J by 2 bases, leaving 16 bases between them. CDR1 is SGHTA and CDR2 is FQGNSA in the germline V gene. This CDR3 has 17 residues. This CDR3 is CASSLVGLGGPTDTQYF. CDR3 sequence (DNA): TGTGCCAGCAGCTTAGTAGGTCTCGGGGGGCCCACAGATACGCAGTATTTT.

The chain couples TRBV7-2 to TRBJ2-7; 10 nucleotides align to TRBD2. With 4 bases clipped from V and 3 bases from J, the junction kept 0 bases outside the gene matches. CDR3 length: 13 residues. Germline assignment: CDR1 SGHTA and CDR2 FQGNSA. CDR3 bases: TGTGCCAGCAGCTGGACTAGCGGCTACGAGCAGTACTTC. Its protein product is CASSWTSGYEQYF.